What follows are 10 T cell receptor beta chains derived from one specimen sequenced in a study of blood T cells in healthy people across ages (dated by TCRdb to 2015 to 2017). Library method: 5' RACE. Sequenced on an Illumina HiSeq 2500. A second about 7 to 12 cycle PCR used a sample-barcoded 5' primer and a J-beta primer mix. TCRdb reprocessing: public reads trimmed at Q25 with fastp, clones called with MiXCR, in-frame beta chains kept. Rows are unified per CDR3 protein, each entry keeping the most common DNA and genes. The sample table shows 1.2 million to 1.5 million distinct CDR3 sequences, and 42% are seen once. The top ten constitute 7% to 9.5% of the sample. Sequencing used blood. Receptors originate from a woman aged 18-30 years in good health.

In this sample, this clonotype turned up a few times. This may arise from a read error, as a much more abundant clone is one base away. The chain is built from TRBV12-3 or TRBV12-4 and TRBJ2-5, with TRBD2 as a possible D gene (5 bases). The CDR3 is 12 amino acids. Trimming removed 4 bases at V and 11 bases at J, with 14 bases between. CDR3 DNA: TGTGCCAGCAGTTCTTCCGGGAATGAGCAGTACTTC. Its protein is CASSSSGNEQYF.

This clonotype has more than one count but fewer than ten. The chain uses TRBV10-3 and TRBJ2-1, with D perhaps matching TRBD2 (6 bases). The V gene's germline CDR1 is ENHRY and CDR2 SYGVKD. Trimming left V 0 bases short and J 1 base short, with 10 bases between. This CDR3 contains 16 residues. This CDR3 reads CAISESVGGSYNEQFF. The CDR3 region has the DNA TGTGCCATCAGTGAGTCCGTGGGAGGATCCTACAATGAGCAGTTCTTC.

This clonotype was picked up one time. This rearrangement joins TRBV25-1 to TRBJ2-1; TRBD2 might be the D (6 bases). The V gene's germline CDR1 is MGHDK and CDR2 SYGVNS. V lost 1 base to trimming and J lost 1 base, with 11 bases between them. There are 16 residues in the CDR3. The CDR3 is CASSEWAGTSYNEQFF. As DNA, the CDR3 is TGTGCCAGCAGTGAATGGGCAGGGACTTCCTACAATGAGCAGTTCTTC.

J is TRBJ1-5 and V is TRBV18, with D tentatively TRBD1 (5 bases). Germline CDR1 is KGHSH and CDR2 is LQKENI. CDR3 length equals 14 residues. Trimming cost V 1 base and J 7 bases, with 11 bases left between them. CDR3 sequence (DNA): TGTGCCAGCTCACCACTGCAGGGCGGGCAGCCCCAGCATTTT. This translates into CASSPLQGGQPQHF.

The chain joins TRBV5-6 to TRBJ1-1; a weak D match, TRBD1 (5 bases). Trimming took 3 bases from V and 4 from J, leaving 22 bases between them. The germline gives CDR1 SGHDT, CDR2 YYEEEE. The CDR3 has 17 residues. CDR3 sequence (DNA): TGTGCCAGCAGCTGGGCCTTAGCAGGGAGGGGCTCCACTGAAGCTTTCTTT. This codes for CASSWALAGRGSTEAFF.

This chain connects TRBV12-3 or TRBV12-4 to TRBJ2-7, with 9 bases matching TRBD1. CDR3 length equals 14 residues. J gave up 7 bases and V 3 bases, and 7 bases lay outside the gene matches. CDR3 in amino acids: CASSFQGQGFEQYF. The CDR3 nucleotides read TGTGCCAGCAGTTTCCAGGGACAGGGTTTTGAGCAGTACTTC.

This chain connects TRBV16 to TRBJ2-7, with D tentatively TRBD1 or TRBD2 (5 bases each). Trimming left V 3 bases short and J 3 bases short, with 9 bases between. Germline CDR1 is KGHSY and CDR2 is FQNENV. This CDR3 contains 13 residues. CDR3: CASSHTGGYEQYF. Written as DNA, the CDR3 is TGTGCCAGCAGCCACACTGGGGGCTACGAGCAGTACTTC.

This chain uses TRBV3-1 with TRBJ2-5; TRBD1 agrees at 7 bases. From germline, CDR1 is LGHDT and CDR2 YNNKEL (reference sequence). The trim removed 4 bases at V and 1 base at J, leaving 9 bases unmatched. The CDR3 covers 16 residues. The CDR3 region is CASSRRTGTAQETQYF. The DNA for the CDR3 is TGTGCCAGCAGCCGCAGGACAGGTACGGCCCAAGAGACCCAGTACTTC.

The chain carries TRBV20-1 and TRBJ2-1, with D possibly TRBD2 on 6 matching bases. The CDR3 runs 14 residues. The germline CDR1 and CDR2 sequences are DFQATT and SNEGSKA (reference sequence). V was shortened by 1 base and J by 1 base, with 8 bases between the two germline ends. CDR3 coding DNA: TGCAGTGCTAGAGTAGCGGCTTCCTACAATGAGCAGTTCTTC. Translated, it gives CSARVAASYNEQFF.

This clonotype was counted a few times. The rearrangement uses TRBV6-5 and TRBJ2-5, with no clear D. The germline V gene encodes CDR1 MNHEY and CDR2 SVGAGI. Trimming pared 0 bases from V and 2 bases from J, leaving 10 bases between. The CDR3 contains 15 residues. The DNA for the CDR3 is TGTGCCAGCAGTTACTCAGGTGGCAGGCAAGAGACCCAGTACTTC. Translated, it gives CASSYSGGRQETQYF.